This is a list of T cell receptor beta chains from one sample in a study of blood T cell repertoires in COVID-19. Libraries were prepared by immunoSEQ multiplex PCR; TCRdb keeps only in-frame clonotypes and omits some of them. Here the sample spans roughly 13,000 clones, 65% to 90% being singletons. The sample taken for sequencing was peripheral blood. All receptors derive from a woman between 50 and 59 years old with active or convalescent COVID-19. Both conserved end residues are part of each CDR3. Fields, in order: CDR3 protein, CDR3 DNA, clone size, V gene, J gene, D gene. D genes are given only for firm matches. Where a row states a size, it is once, few, many or the class of an expanded clone; other rows omit it.

CASSNPTGDVADTQYF	TGTGCCAGCAGCAATCCTACAGGGGATGTAGCAGATACGCAGTATTTT	-	TRBV7-9	TRBJ2-3	TRBD1
CASSLDAGFGNEQFF	TGCGCCAGCAGCTTGGACGCGGGTTTCGGGAATGAGCAGTTCTTC	few	TRBV5-1	TRBJ2-1	-
CATLRDRGEETQYF	TGTGCCACACTCCGGGACAGGGGTGAGGAGACCCAGTACTTC	-	TRBV2	TRBJ2-5	TRBD1
CASSLEGQGYTEAFF	TGTGCCAGCAGCCTAGAGGGACAGGGTTATACTGAAGCTTTCTTT	-	TRBV7-6	TRBJ1-1	TRBD1
CASSQDLAGGRINEQFF	TGCGCCAGCAGCCAAGATCTAGCGGGAGGGCGGATCAATGAGCAGTTCTTC	-	TRBV4-1	TRBJ2-1	TRBD2
CASSLGDSAPWQPQHF	TGCGCCAGCAGCTTGGGGGACAGCGCCCCTTGGCAGCCCCAGCATTTT	-	TRBV5-1	TRBJ1-5	TRBD1
CASSSGGSGEKLFF	TGTGCCAGCAGCTCAGGGGGGAGCGGCGAAAAACTGTTTTTT	-	TRBV9	TRBJ1-4	TRBD1
CASSLVASGRGNTGELFF	TGTGCCAGCAGCTTAGTAGCTAGCGGGAGGGGTAACACCGGGGAGCTGTTTTTT	-	TRBV11-2	TRBJ2-2	TRBD2
CASSIVHRGREKLFF	TGTGCCAGTAGTATAGTTCACAGGGGTAGGGAAAAACTGTTTTTT	-	TRBV19	TRBJ1-4	TRBD1
CASSPDRGQIGYTF	TGTGCCAGCAGCCCCGACCGGGGACAGATTGGCTACACCTTC	-	TRBV3-1/TRBV3-2	TRBJ1-2	TRBD1
CASSLTDRGTDTQYF	TGTGCCAGCAGCTTAACGGACAGGGGGACAGATACGCAGTATTTT	-	TRBV7-3	TRBJ2-3	TRBD1
CASNEGQGGTGELFF	TGTGCCAGCAACGAGGGACAGGGAGGGACCGGGGAGCTGTTTTTT	few	TRBV2	TRBJ2-2	TRBD1
CASSSLYNEQFF	TGTGCCAGCAGCTCCCTGTACAATGAGCAGTTCTTC	-	TRBV7-9	TRBJ2-1	-
CASSSPKRGSYEQYF	TGTGCCAGCAGCTCACCTAAGCGGGGTTCCTACGAGCAGTACTTC	-	TRBV7-9	TRBJ2-7	TRBD2
CASSIFGLAGSNEQFF	TGTGCCAGTAGTATATTTGGGCTAGCGGGATCAAATGAGCAGTTCTTC	-	TRBV19	TRBJ2-1	TRBD2
CASSRDTLSNQPQHF	TGTGCCAGCAGTCGGGACACGCTGAGCAATCAGCCCCAGCATTTT	-	TRBV27	TRBJ1-5	-
CASSLYSYEQYF	TGTGCCAGCAGCTTGTACTCCTACGAGCAGTACTTC	-	TRBV5-8	TRBJ2-7	-
CASSIWASPYSYNEQFF	TGTGCCAGTAGTATTTGGGCTAGCCCCTACTCCTACAATGAGCAGTTCTTC	-	TRBV19	TRBJ2-1	-